This T cell receptor (beta chain) was profiled in a study of CD8+CD57+ T cells in acquired aplastic anemia. About the research overall: Each DNA sample taken from sorted CD4+ and CD8+ cells came to roughly 3.5 ug on average.

For CDR3 and TCR beta VDJ profiling, genomic DNA was the template used. Via MiXCR, TCRdb re-called the reads, giving one row per CDR3 protein. The top ten hold under 5% of the sample, which has approximately 380,000 distinct CDR3 sequences, around 72% seen once. In germline, CDR1 is SNHLY, CDR2 FYNNEI. The CDR3 totals 11 residues. Study-wide results and caveats: Overlapping CD8+ CDR3 repertoires of patients and controls contained some 30 shared sequences.

This clonotype was detected a few times. Its antigen is not identified. It may be a read error: a sequence one base away is much more abundant. Input material: sorted CD4+, CD8+, or CD8+CD57+ T cells (not recorded which) from PBMCs. The chain employs TRBV2 and TRBJ2-3; D is uncertain. TRBJ1-5 explains the end of the DNA better; the J call may be wrong. This receptor was identified in a human donor in good health, serving as a control. CDR3 amino acids: CASSREGTQHF. CDR3 nucleotides: TGTGCCAGCAGCCGGGAGGGTACGCAGCATTTT.